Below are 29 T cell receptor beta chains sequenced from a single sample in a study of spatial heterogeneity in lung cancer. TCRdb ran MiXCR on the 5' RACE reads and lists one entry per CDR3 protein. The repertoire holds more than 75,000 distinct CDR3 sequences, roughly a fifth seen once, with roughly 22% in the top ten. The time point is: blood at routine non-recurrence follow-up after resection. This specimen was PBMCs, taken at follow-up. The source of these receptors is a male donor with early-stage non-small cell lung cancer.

CDR3 sequence reads: CASSKLTGDTEAFF. The CDR3 bases are TGTGCCAGCAGTAAACTGACCGGCGACACTGAAGCTTTCTTT. V gene TRBV6-2 or TRBV6-3 combines with J gene TRBJ1-1; D is undetermined. The germline V and J ends were trimmed by 5 bases and 3 bases, with 13 bases remaining between them. The CDR3 loop spans 14 amino acids. Germline lookup yields CDR1 MNHEY and CDR2 SVGEGT.

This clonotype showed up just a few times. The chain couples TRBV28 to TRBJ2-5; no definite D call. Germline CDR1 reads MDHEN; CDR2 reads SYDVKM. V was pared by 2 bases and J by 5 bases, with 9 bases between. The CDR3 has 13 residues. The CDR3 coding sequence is TGTGCCAGCAGTTTACCAGTGGGGGAGACCCAGTACTTC. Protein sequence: CASSLPVGETQYF. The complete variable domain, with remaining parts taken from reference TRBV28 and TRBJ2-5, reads DVKVTQSSRYLVKRTGEKVFLECVQDMDHENMFWYRQDPGLGLRLIYFSYDVKMKEKGDIPEGYSVSREKKERFSLILESASTNQTSMYLCASSLPVGETQYFGPGTRLLVL.

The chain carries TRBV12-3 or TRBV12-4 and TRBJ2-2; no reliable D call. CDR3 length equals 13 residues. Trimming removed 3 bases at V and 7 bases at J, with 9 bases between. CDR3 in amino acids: CASSFSSHGELFF. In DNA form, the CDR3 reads TGTGCCAGCAGTTTTTCCTCTCACGGGGAGCTGTTTTTT.

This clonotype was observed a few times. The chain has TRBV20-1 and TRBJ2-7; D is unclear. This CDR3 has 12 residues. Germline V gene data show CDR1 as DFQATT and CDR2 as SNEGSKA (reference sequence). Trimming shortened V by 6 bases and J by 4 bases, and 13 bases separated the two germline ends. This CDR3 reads CSASIGDYEQYF. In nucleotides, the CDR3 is TGCAGTGCAAGTATTGGTGATTACGAGCAGTACTTC.

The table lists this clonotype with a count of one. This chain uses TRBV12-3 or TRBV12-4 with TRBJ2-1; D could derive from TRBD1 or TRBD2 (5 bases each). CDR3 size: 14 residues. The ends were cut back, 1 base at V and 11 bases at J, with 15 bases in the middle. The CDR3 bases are TGTGCCAGCAGTTTAGGAGGCACCGAGGGGAAGCAGTTCTTC. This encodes CASSLGGTEGKQFF.

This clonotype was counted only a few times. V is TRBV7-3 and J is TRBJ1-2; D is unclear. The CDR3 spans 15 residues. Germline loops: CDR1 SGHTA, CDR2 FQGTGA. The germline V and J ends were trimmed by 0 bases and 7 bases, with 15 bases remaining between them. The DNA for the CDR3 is TGTGCCAGCAGCTTAACGGACGGCGGACGGGGTGGCTACACCTTC. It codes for CASSLTDGGRGGYTF.

The CDR3 nucleotides are TGTGCCAGCAGCGTAGCTGGGACTAGTATGGAGACCCAGTACTTC. Protein sequence: CASSVAGTSMETQYF. V usage is TRBV9 and J usage is TRBJ2-5; TRBD2 matches at 8 bases. CDR1 is SGDLS and CDR2 is YYNGEE in the germline V gene. The CDR3 is 15 residues long. The junction had 6 bases not matched to a gene; V was cut back by 0 bases and J by 5 bases. Drawing the rest from reference TRBV9 and TRBJ2-5, the complete variable domain is DSGVTQTPKHLITATGQRVTLRCSPRSGDLSVYWYQQSLDQGLQFLIQYYNGEERAKGNILERFSAQQFPDLHSELNLSSLELGDSALYFCASSVAGTSMETQYFGPGTRLLVL.

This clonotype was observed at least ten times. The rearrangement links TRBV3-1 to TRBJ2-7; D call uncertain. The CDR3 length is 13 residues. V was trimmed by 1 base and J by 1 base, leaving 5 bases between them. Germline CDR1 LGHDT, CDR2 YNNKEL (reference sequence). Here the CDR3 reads CASSQGASYEQYF. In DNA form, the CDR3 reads TGTGCCAGCAGCCAAGGAGCGTCCTACGAGCAGTACTTC.

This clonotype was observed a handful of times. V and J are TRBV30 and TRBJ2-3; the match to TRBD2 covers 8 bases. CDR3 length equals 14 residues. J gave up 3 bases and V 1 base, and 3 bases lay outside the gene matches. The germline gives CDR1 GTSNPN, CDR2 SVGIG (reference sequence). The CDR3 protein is CAWSGLAGTDTQYF. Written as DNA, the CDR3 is TGTGCCTGGAGTGGTCTAGCGGGTACAGATACGCAGTATTTT.

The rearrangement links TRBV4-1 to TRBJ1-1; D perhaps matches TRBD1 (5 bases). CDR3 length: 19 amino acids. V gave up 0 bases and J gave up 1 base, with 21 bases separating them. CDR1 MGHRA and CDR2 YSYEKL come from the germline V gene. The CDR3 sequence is CASSQDPTREGTANTEAFF. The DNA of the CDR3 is TGCGCCAGCAGCCAAGATCCCACCCGAGAAGGGACCGCGAACACTGAAGCTTTCTTT.

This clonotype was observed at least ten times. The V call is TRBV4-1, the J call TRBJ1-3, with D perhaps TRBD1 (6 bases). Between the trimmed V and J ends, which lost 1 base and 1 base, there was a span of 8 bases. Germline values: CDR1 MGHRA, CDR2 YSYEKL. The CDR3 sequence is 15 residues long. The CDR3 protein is CASSQGGGSGNTIYF. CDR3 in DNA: TGCGCCAGCAGCCAAGGAGGGGGGTCTGGAAACACCATATATTTT.

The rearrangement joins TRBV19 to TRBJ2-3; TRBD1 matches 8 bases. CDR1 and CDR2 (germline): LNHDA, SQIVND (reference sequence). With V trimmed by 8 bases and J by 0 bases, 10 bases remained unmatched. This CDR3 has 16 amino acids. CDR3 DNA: TGTGCCAGTTACCCAGGGGGCTCACCTAGCACAGATACGCAGTATTTT. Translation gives CASYPGGSPSTDTQYF. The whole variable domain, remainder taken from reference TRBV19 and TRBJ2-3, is DGGITQSPKYLFRKEGQNVTLSCEQNLNHDAMYWYRQDPGQGLRLIYYSQIVNDFQKGDIAEGYSVSREKKESFPLTVTSAQKNPTAFYLCASYPGGSPSTDTQYFGPGTRLTVL.

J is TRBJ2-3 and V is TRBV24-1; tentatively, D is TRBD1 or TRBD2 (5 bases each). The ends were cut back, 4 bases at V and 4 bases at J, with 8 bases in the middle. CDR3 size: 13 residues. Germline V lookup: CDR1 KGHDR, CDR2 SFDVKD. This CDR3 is CATSDPGPDTQYF. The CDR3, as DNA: TGTGCCACCAGTGACCCGGGGCCAGATACGCAGTATTTT.

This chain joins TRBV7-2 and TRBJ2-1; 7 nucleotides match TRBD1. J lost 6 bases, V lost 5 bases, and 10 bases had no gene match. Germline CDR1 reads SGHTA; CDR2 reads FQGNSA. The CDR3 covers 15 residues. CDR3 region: CASSTGQLLINEQFF. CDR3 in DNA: TGTGCCAGCAGCACGGGACAGCTACTAATCAATGAGCAGTTCTTC.

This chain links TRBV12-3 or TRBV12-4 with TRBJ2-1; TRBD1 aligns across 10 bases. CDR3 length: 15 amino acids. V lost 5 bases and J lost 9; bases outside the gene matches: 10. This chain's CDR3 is CASSQDRGRISEQFF. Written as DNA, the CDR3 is TGTGCCAGCAGTCAAGACAGGGGGCGCATCAGTGAGCAGTTCTTC.

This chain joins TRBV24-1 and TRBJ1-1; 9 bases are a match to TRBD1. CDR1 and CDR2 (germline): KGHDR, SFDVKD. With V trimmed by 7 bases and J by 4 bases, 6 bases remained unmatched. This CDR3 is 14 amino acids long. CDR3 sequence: CATRTGGIGTEAFF. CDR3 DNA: TGTGCCACCAGGACAGGGGGAATTGGCACTGAAGCTTTCTTT.

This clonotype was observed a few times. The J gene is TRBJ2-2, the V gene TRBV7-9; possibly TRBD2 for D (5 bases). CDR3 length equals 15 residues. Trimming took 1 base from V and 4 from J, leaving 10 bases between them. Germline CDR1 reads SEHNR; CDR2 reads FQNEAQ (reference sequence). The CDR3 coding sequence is TGTGCCAGCAGCTTAGGAGGGCGGTTCACCGGGGAGCTGTTTTTT. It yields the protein CASSLGGRFTGELFF.

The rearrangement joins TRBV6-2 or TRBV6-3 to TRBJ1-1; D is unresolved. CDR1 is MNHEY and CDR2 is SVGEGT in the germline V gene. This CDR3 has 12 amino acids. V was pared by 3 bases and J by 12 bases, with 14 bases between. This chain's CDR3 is CASSYGGGLTFF. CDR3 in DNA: TGTGCCAGCAGTTATGGCGGAGGTTTAACTTTCTTT.

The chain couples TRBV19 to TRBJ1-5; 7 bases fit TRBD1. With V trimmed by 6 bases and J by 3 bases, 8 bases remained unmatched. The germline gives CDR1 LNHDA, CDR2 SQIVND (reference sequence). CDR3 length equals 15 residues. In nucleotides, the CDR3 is TGTGCCAGTAGCCCCGAGACAGGGTTCAATCAGCCCCAGCATTTT. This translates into CASSPETGFNQPQHF.

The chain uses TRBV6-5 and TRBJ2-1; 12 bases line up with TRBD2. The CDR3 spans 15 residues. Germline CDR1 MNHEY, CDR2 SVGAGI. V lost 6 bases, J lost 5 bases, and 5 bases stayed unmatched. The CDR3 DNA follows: TGTGCCAGCAGCCGGACTAGCGGGAATAACAATGAGCAGTTCTTC. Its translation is CASSRTSGNNNEQFF.

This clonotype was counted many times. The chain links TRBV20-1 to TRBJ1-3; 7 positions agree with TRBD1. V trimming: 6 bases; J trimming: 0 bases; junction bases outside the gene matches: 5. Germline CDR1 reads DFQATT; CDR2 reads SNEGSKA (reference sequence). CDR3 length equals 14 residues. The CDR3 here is CSAWDRNSGNTIYF. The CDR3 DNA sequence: TGCAGTGCCTGGGACAGAAACTCTGGAAACACCATATATTTT.

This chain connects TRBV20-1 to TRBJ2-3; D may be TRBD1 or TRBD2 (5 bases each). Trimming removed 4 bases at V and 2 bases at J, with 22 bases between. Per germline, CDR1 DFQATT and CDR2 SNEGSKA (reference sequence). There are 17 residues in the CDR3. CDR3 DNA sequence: TGCAGTGCTACAGACCGCCAGGGACGGGGAGTCACAGATACGCAGTATTTT. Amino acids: CSATDRQGRGVTDTQYF.

CDR3 loop: CSAQTRADQPQHF. CDR3 nucleotides: TGCAGTGCCCAGACCAGGGCAGATCAGCCCCAGCATTTT. The chain is built from TRBV20-1 and TRBJ1-5, with D possibly matching TRBD1 (5 bases). The CDR3 extends over 13 amino acids. V was cut by 6 bases and J by 5 bases, with 14 bases left in between. Germline CDR1 is DFQATT and CDR2 is SNEGSKA (reference sequence).

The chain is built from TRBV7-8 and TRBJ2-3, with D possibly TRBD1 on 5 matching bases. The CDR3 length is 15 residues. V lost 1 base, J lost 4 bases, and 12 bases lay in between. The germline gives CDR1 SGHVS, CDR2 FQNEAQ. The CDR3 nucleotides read TGTGCCAGCAGCTTAGTTCCGGACAAATCAGATACGCAGTATTTT. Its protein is CASSLVPDKSDTQYF.

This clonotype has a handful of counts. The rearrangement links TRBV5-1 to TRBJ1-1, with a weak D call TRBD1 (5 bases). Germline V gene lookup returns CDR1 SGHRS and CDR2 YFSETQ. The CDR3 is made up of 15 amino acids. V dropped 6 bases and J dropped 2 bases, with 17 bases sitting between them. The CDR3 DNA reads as TGCGCCAGCACCAGGGTTGGCGGAGTAAACACTGAAGCTTTCTTT. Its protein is CASTRVGGVNTEAFF.

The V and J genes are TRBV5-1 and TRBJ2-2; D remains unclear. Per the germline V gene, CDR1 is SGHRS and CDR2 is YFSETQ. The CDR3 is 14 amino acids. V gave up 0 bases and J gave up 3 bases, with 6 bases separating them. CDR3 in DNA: TGCGCCAGCAGCTTGGGACTGTACACCGGGGAGCTGTTTTTT. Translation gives CASSLGLYTGELFF.

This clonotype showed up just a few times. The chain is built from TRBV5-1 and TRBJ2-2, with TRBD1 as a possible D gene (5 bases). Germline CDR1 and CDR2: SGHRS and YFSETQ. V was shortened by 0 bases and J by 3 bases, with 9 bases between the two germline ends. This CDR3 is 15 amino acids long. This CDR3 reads CASSLARADTGELFF. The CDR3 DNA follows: TGCGCCAGCAGCTTGGCCAGGGCGGACACCGGGGAGCTGTTTTTT. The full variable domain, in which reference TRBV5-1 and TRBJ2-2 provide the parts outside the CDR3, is KAGVTQTPRYLIKTRGQQVTLSCSPISGHRSVSWYQQTPGQGLQFLFEYFSETQRNKGNFPGRFSGRQFSNSRSEMNVSTLELGDSALYLCASSLARADTGELFFGEGSRLTVL.

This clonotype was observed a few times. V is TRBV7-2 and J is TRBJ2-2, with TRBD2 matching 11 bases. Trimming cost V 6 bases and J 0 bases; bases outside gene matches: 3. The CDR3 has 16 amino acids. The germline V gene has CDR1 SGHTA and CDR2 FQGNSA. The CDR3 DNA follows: TGTGCCAGCAGACTGGGACTAGCGGCGAACACCGGGGAGCTGTTTTTT. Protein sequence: CASRLGLAANTGELFF.

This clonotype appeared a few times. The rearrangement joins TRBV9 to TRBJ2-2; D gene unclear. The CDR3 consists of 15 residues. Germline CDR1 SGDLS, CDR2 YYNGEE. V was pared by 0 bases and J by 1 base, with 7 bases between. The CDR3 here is CASSVVRRNTGELFF. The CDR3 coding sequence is TGTGCCAGCAGCGTAGTAAGGAGGAACACCGGGGAGCTGTTTTTT.